The rows below give T cell receptor beta chains drawn from one sample of a study of blood T cell repertoires in COVID-19. Assay used: immunoSEQ multiplex PCR; TCRdb lists only in-frame clones, some missing. The sample consists of 80,000 to 90,000 clones, more than 70% of them appearing once. The specimen was peripheral blood. The receptors were sampled from a woman in her 70s with acute or convalescent COVID-19. CDR3s include the opening cysteine and the closing phenylalanine or tryptophan. Each record gives: D gene, J gene, V gene, clone size, CDR3 protein, CDR3 DNA. D genes are given only for firm matches. Clone size is shown for a subset of rows, as once, few, many or a class of expanded clone.

D: .; J: TRBJ2-5; V: TRBV18; size: .; CDR3: CASSLGDGRGETQYF; DNA: TGTGCCAGCTCACTAGGAGACGGGAGAGGAGAGACCCAGTACTTC
D: .; J: TRBJ2-3; V: TRBV5-1; size: .; CDR3: CASRRDLNTDTQYF; DNA: TGCGCCAGCAGAAGGGACTTAAACACAGATACGCAGTATTTT
D: .; J: TRBJ1-6; V: TRBV2; size: .; CDR3: CASRADSYNSPLHF; DNA: TGTGCCAGCAGGGCAGACTCCTATAATTCACCCCTCCACTTT
D: .; J: TRBJ1-2; V: TRBV5-5; size: .; CDR3: CASSLSGAHGYTF; DNA: TGTGCCAGCAGCTTATCAGGGGCGCATGGCTACACCTTC
D: .; J: TRBJ1-2; V: TRBV9; size: .; CDR3: CASSVQGNYGYTF; DNA: TGTGCCAGCAGCGTCCAGGGGAACTATGGCTACACCTTC
D: .; J: TRBJ2-2; V: TRBV27; size: .; CDR3: CASSFFLNTGELFF; DNA: TGTGCCAGCAGTTTTTTCCTGAACACCGGGGAGCTGTTTTTT
D: TRBD1; J: TRBJ1-3; V: TRBV28; size: few; CDR3: CASRVTGDAGNTIYF; DNA: TGTGCCAGCAGGGTTACAGGGGACGCTGGAAACACCATATATTTT
D: TRBD1; J: TRBJ1-2; V: TRBV18; size: .; CDR3: CASSLGQELYGYTF; DNA: TGTGCCAGCTCACTCGGACAGGAGCTCTATGGCTACACCTTC
D: .; J: TRBJ1-1; V: TRBV6-1; size: once; CDR3: CASSEREGVETEAFF; DNA: TGTGCCAGCAGTGAAAGGGAGGGAGTCGAAACTGAAGCTTTCTTT
D: .; J: TRBJ2-5; V: TRBV2; size: .; CDR3: CATQQFGGQETQYF; DNA: TGTGCCACCCAACAGTTTGGTGGGCAAGAGACCCAGTACTTC
D: .; J: TRBJ1-4; V: TRBV5-1; size: once; CDR3: CASSLGQPNIDGLFF; DNA: TGCGCCAGCAGCTTGGGACAGCCAAATATCGACGGACTGTTTTTT
D: TRBD2; J: TRBJ2-5; V: TRBV11-2; size: .; CDR3: CASSLTSGAPQETQYF; DNA: TGTGCCAGCAGCCTTACTAGCGGGGCCCCCCAAGAGACCCAGTACTTC
D: TRBD1; J: TRBJ2-2; V: TRBV5-1; size: .; CDR3: CASSLHGTGDTGELFF; DNA: TGCGCCAGCAGCCTCCATGGGACAGGGGACACCGGGGAGCTGTTTTTT
D: TRBD1; J: TRBJ1-4; V: TRBV6-1; size: .; CDR3: CASSERTDRSLEKLFF; DNA: TGTGCCAGCAGTGAAAGGACGGACAGGTCCTTAGAAAAACTGTTTTTT
D: .; J: TRBJ2-5; V: TRBV18; size: .; CDR3: CASSPFDRQETQYF; DNA: TGTGCCAGCTCACCATTTGACAGACAAGAGACCCAGTACTTC